Each of the 11 T cell receptor beta chains below was sequenced from the same sample in a study of identical twins. TCRdb reprocessed the 5' RACE reads with MiXCR, giving one entry per CDR3 protein. The sample includes 600,000 to 700,000 distinct CDR3 sequences, roughly 20% of them seen just once. The sample also formed part of further work on T cells expressing NK-cell markers.

The sequencing sample was made of PBMCs. The source of these receptors is a woman under 30 in good health.

The rearrangement links TRBV15 to TRBJ2-1, with 7 bases lining up with TRBD2. J gave up 12 bases and V 3 bases, and 14 bases lay outside the gene matches. Germline CDR1 is LNHNV and CDR2 is YYDKDF (reference sequence). The CDR3 covers 15 residues. The CDR3 reads CATSREGGTSGRQFF. The CDR3 DNA reads TGTGCCACCAGCAGGGAGGGAGGGACGAGCGGGCGGCAGTTCTTC.

This clonotype has just a few counts. This chain links TRBV7-9 with TRBJ2-7; D is perhaps TRBD2 (5 bases). Trimming stripped 5 bases from V and 3 bases from J, with 17 bases between. This CDR3 comprises 15 residues. Germline lookup yields CDR1 SEHNR and CDR2 FQNEAQ (reference sequence). This CDR3 reads CASSQDWERLYEQYF. In nucleotides, the CDR3 is TGTGCCAGCAGCCAAGACTGGGAGCGCCTCTACGAGCAGTACTTC.

The chain carries TRBV20-1 and TRBJ2-7; 11 nucleotides agree with TRBD2. CDR1 DFQATT and CDR2 SNEGSKA come from the germline V gene (reference sequence). CDR3 length equals 14 residues. J gave up 6 bases and V 4 bases, and 8 bases lay outside the gene matches. This chain's CDR3 is CSAILLAGAREQYF. In DNA, the CDR3 is TGCAGTGCTATACTACTAGCGGGAGCTCGCGAGCAGTACTTC.

The V call is TRBV29-1, the J call TRBJ2-7; D unclear. CDR3 size: 11 residues. The V and J ends lost 2 bases and 6 bases respectively, with 8 bases between them. Germline CDR1 is SQVTM and CDR2 is ANQGSEA. This CDR3 reads CSVEYWGEQYF. CDR3 DNA sequence: TGCAGCGTTGAATACTGGGGCGAGCAGTACTTC.

This clonotype was counted a few times. This sequence joins TRBV12-3 or TRBV12-4 and TRBJ2-7; maybe TRBD2 (5 bases). Trimming took 5 bases from V and 5 from J, leaving 13 bases between them. The CDR3 has 13 residues. Here the CDR3 reads CASSPGLGDEQYF. CDR3 nucleotide sequence: TGTGCCAGCAGTCCGGGTCTCGGGGACGAGCAGTACTTC.

The rearrangement uses TRBV18 and TRBJ1-2, with TRBD1 as a possible D gene (5 bases). The germline CDR1 and CDR2 sequences are KGHSH and LQKENI. This CDR3 is 14 amino acids long. Trimming stripped 0 bases from V and 5 bases from J, with 10 bases between. The CDR3 reads CASSPPTDPYGYTF. The CDR3 region has the DNA TGTGCCAGCTCACCACCGACAGATCCATATGGCTACACCTTC. Combining the CDR3 with reference TRBV18 and TRBJ1-2 gives the whole variable domain NAGVMQNPRHLVRRRGQEARLRCSPMKGHSHVYWYRQLPEEGLKFMVYLQKENIIDESGMPKERFSAEFPKEGPSILRIQQVVRGDSAAYFCASSPPTDPYGYTFGSGTRLTVV.

This clonotype showed up just once. The CDR3 DNA follows: TGTGCCGGCTCCCGGGAGGGGGGTACCTACAATGAGCAGTTCTTC. Its translation is CAGSREGGTYNEQFF. This chain connects TRBV6-1 to TRBJ2-1; TRBD2 matches at 8 bases. The ends lost 11 bases at V and 2 bases at J; junction bases unmatched: 11. This CDR3 spans 15 amino acids. Germline-derived CDR1 and CDR2 are MNHNS and SASEGT.

The gene calls are TRBV13 and TRBJ2-7; TRBD1 agrees at 8 bases. The CDR3 length is 14 residues. Germline-derived CDR1 and CDR2 are PRHDT and FYEKMQ (reference sequence). The trim removed 5 bases at V and 5 bases at J, leaving 8 bases unmatched. Written as DNA, the CDR3 is TGTGCCAGCAGCAACCCCGGGACAGGCGACGAGCAGTACTTC. Amino acids: CASSNPGTGDEQYF. Combining the CDR3 with reference TRBV13 and TRBJ2-7 gives the whole variable domain AAGVIQSPRHLIKEKRETATLKCYPIPRHDTVYWYQQGPGQDPQFLISFYEKMQSDKGSIPDRFSAQQFSDYHSELNMSSLELGDSALYFCASSNPGTGDEQYFGPGTRLTVT.

This clonotype was seen more than once but under ten times. The V and J genes are TRBV20-1 and TRBJ2-4; no clear D gene. The germline gives CDR1 DFQATT, CDR2 SNEGSKA (reference sequence). Trimming took 5 bases from V and 0 from J, leaving 11 bases between them. This CDR3 comprises 14 residues. The CDR3 protein is CSAAHALAKNIQYF. In nucleotides, the CDR3 is TGCAGTGCTGCCCATGCGCTAGCCAAAAACATTCAGTACTTC.

This clonotype was seen more than once but under ten times. The chain combines TRBV20-1 with TRBJ2-1; tentative D call: TRBD1 (6 bases). The germline V gene encodes CDR1 DFQATT and CDR2 SNEGSKA (reference sequence). The CDR3 length is 13 residues. The V end lost 5 bases, the J end lost 2 bases, and 10 bases lay between the germline ends. CDR3 protein: CSAARDTYNEQFF. The CDR3 bases are TGCAGTGCTGCCCGGGACACCTACAATGAGCAGTTCTTC.

This clonotype was found a few times. The chain has TRBV28 and TRBJ2-7; D may be TRBD1 (6 bases). The CDR3 totals 16 residues. V lost 6 bases to trimming and J lost 0 bases, with 18 bases between them. From germline, CDR1 is MDHEN and CDR2 SYDVKM. CDR3 amino acids: CASSLGKTGFSYEQYF. In DNA form, the CDR3 reads TGTGCCAGCAGCCTCGGTAAAACAGGGTTCTCCTACGAGCAGTACTTC. Filled out from reference TRBV28 and TRBJ2-7, the complete variable domain reads DVKVTQSSRYLVKRTGEKVFLECVQDMDHENMFWYRQDPGLGLRLIYFSYDVKMKEKGDIPEGYSVSREKKERFSLILESASTNQTSMYLCASSLGKTGFSYEQYFGPGTRLTVT.